This entry lists 27 T cell receptor beta chains sequenced from one sample in a study of technical replicates of blood from a handful of donors. Assay used: immunoSEQ multiplex PCR; TCRdb lists only in-frame clones, some missing. The top ten clones hold 0.42% of a sample with 70,000 to 80,000 clones, approximately 90% of them seen once. The sequencing sample was made of T cells isolated from PBMCs. The receptors shown here come from a human donor in good health.

The chain combines TRBV7-3 with TRBJ2-7; maybe TRBD2 (5 bases). The germline CDR1 and CDR2 sequences are SGHTA and FQGTGA. V lost 2 bases, J lost 5 bases, and 10 bases lay in between. CDR3 length: 13 residues. The CDR3 loop is CASSLGLNDEQYF. The CDR3 DNA reads as TGTGCCAGCAGCTTAGGACTCAACGACGAGCAGTACTTC.

The chain couples TRBV19 to TRBJ1-1; TRBD1 aligns across 9 bases. V lost 8 bases and J lost 5; bases outside the gene matches: 15. The germline gives CDR1 LNHDA, CDR2 SQIVND (reference sequence). There are 16 residues in the CDR3. The CDR3 protein is CASHSRDRARGTEAFF. The CDR3 DNA is TGTGCCAGTCATAGCCGGGACAGGGCGCGAGGGACTGAAGCTTTCTTT.

The chain combines TRBV19 with TRBJ1-5; TRBD1 aligns across 8 bases. Germline values: CDR1 LNHDA, CDR2 SQIVND (reference sequence). The CDR3 spans 16 residues. After removal of 6 bases from V and 7 bases from J, the junction contained 14 bases not matched to a gene. CDR3 sequence: CASSWIMQGARQPQHF. The CDR3, as DNA: TGTGCCAGTAGCTGGATTATGCAGGGGGCGAGGCAGCCCCAGCATTTT.

The V call is TRBV30, the J call TRBJ2-1, with D possibly TRBD2 on 6 matching bases. Germline lookup yields CDR1 GTSNPN and CDR2 SVGIG (reference sequence). The V end lost 3 bases, the J end lost 9 bases, and 6 bases lay between the germline ends. This CDR3 contains 10 residues. The CDR3 is CAWSGGEQFF. The CDR3 DNA follows: TGTGCCTGGAGCGGGGGTGAGCAGTTCTTC.

The gene calls are TRBV6-1 and TRBJ2-1, with a weak D call TRBD2 (6 bases). V was cut by 3 bases and J by 4 bases, with 13 bases left in between. This CDR3 has 15 residues. Germline V CDR1 and CDR2: MNHNS, SASEGT. CDR3 DNA sequence: TGTGCCAGCAGTGACTCGGGGGAGTCTTACAATGAGCAGTTCTTC. Its protein product is CASSDSGESYNEQFF.

This CDR3 reads CASSSQGSDEQFF. The CDR3 coding sequence is TGCGCCAGCAGCTCACAGGGGTCCGATGAGCAGTTCTTC. The chain links TRBV4-1 to TRBJ2-1, with 7 bases lining up with TRBD1. This CDR3 spans 13 amino acids. Unmatched junction bases numbered 6, after V lost 5 bases and J lost 8 bases. Per germline, CDR1 MGHRA and CDR2 YSYEKL.

This clone was counted only a few times. The chain carries TRBV10-3 and TRBJ1-1, with 7 bases identical to TRBD1. Germline V gives CDR1 ENHRY, CDR2 SYGVKD. Trimming at V came to 3 bases and at J to 1 base, leaving 5 bases not matched to a gene. The CDR3 extends over 15 amino acids. The CDR3 coding sequence is TGTGCCATCAGTGATACCGGGACAGCGAACACTGAAGCTTTCTTT. Translated, it gives CAISDTGTANTEAFF.

The chain uses TRBV19 and TRBJ2-7; 8 nucleotides align to TRBD1. Germline trimming cut 4 bases from V and 12 bases from J; bases unmatched to any gene: 8. CDR3 length equals 12 residues. Germline CDR1 LNHDA, CDR2 SQIVND (reference sequence). The CDR3 sequence: CASSKAGQGAYF. For the CDR3, the DNA is TGTGCCAGTAGTAAGGCAGGACAGGGTGCGTACTTC.

J is TRBJ2-3 and V is TRBV7-8, with 9 positions matching TRBD2. Trimming removed 3 bases from V and 1 base from J; junction bases left unmatched: 5. From germline, CDR1 is SGHVS and CDR2 FQNEAQ. There are 16 residues in the CDR3. CDR3 protein: CASSFLAGRGTDTQYF. CDR3 nucleotides: TGTGCCAGCAGCTTTCTAGCGGGGCGCGGCACAGATACGCAGTATTTT.

J is TRBJ1-2 and V is TRBV23-1, with TRBD1 matching over 9 bases. TRBV23-1 is an ORF, and what it does is uncertain. The CDR3 covers 16 residues. V was pared by 0 bases and J by 4 bases, with 6 bases of the junction left unmatched. CDR3 coding DNA: TGCGCCAGCAGTCAATCTAGGACAGGGGAAACCTATGGCTACACCTTC. It specifies CASSQSRTGETYGYTF.

This clone was observed a single time. The V call is TRBV29-1, the J call TRBJ2-2; the D gene is possibly TRBD1 (5 bases). Trimming removed 6 bases at V and 6 bases at J, with 20 bases between. CDR3 length: 15 amino acids. CDR1 and CDR2 (germline): SQVTM, ANQGSEA. The CDR3 protein is CSVGGHRLSAGELFF. CDR3 sequence (DNA): TGCAGCGTCGGTGGACATCGCCTTTCCGCCGGGGAGCTGTTTTTT.

V usage is TRBV29-1 and J usage is TRBJ2-5; possible D gene TRBD2, 6 bases. Germline CDR1 reads SQVTM; CDR2 reads ANQGSEA. Trimming removed 6 bases from V and 3 bases from J, with 14 bases in between. This CDR3 is built from 13 residues. CDR3 amino acids: CSVSAGGEETQYF. The CDR3 region has the DNA TGCAGCGTCTCTGCAGGAGGGGAAGAGACCCAGTACTTC.

The chain uses TRBV9 and TRBJ2-3, with a weak D call TRBD2 (5 bases). The V gene lost 0 bases and the J gene lost 9 bases, with 8 bases spanning the gap. The CDR3 totals 12 residues. Germline V CDR1 and CDR2: SGDLS, YYNGEE. DNA for the CDR3: TGTGCCAGCAGCGTAGATTCGGGGACGCAGTATTTT. Protein product: CASSVDSGTQYF. The full variable domain, rest sourced from reference TRBV9 and TRBJ2-3, is DSGVTQTPKHLITATGQRVTLRCSPRSGDLSVYWYQQSLDQGLQFLIQYYNGEERAKGNILERFSAQQFPDLHSELNLSSLELGDSALYFCASSVDSGTQYFGPGTRLTVL.

The chain recombines TRBV6-1 with TRBJ1-1; TRBD1 matches at 7 bases. This CDR3 region has 13 residues. After removal of 6 bases from V and 5 bases from J, the junction contained 6 bases not matched to a gene. Germline CDR1 is MNHNS and CDR2 is SASEGT. The CDR3 nucleotides are TGTGCCAGCAGCCCGACAGGGCGGACTGAAGCTTTCTTT. Translated: CASSPTGRTEAFF.

This chain joins TRBV19 and TRBJ1-2; weak D call: TRBD1 (5 bases). The length of the CDR3 is 13 residues. V shed 5 bases and J shed 8 bases, with 15 bases lying between them. Germline assignment: CDR1 LNHDA and CDR2 SQIVND (reference sequence). The CDR3 here is CASSPPGGYGYTF. In DNA form, the CDR3 reads TGTGCCAGTAGTCCTCCGGGGGGATACGGCTACACCTTC. Filled out from reference TRBV19 and TRBJ1-2, the complete variable domain reads DGGITQSPKYLFRKEGQNVTLSCEQNLNHDAMYWYRQDPGQGLRLIYYSQIVNDFQKGDIAEGYSVSREKKESFPLTVTSAQKNPTAFYLCASSPPGGYGYTFGSGTRLTVV.

V usage is TRBV7-9 and J usage is TRBJ1-1, with D perhaps matching TRBD1 (5 bases). There are 19 residues in the CDR3. V lost 4 bases, J lost 2 bases, and 26 bases lay in between. Per the germline V gene, CDR1 is SEHNR and CDR2 is FQNEAQ (reference sequence). CDR3 amino acids: CASSSGPWAGTRVNTEAFF. CDR3 coding DNA: TGTGCCAGCAGCTCCGGCCCATGGGCGGGGACTAGGGTTAACACTGAAGCTTTCTTT. Based on the CDR3 plus reference TRBV7-9 and TRBJ1-1, the full variable domain is DTGVSQNPRHKITKRGQNVTFRCDPISEHNRLYWYRQTLGQGPEFLTYFQNEAQLEKSRLLSDRFSAERPKGSFSTLEIQRTEQGDSAMYLCASSSGPWAGTRVNTEAFFGQGTRLTVV.

This clone was seen more than once but under ten times. This rearrangement joins TRBV30 to TRBJ1-1, with TRBD1 as a possible D gene (6 bases). Germline V gives CDR1 GTSNPN, CDR2 SVGIG (reference sequence). V lost 2 bases to trimming and J lost 4 bases, with 11 bases between them. The CDR3 contains 13 residues. CDR3 nucleotides: TGTGCCTGGAGTTGGGGAGGGGGCACTGAAGCTTTCTTT. This codes for CAWSWGGGTEAFF.

This rearrangement joins TRBV2 to TRBJ1-2; the D is unclear. CDR1 is SNHLY, CDR2 FYNNEI, per germline. CDR3 length equals 15 residues. Trimming stripped 0 bases from V and 4 bases from J, with 12 bases between. Here the CDR3 reads CASSEAQVRGYGYTF. CDR3 sequence (DNA): TGTGCCAGCAGTGAAGCGCAGGTCCGGGGCTATGGCTACACCTTC.

The genes are TRBV7-6 and TRBJ1-1; no firm D call. Trimming pared 2 bases from V and 5 bases from J, leaving 9 bases between. The CDR3 sequence is 13 residues long. Germline CDR1 and CDR2: SGHVS and FNYEAQ. CDR3 in DNA: TGTGCCAGCAGCTTACCAGTGCCTACTGAAGCTTTCTTT. Its protein is CASSLPVPTEAFF.

The gene calls are TRBV19 and TRBJ1-3, with 10 bases lining up with TRBD1. With V trimmed by 9 bases and J by 2 bases, 4 bases remained unmatched. The germline gives CDR1 LNHDA, CDR2 SQIVND (reference sequence). The CDR3 contains 14 residues. CDR3 nucleotides: TGTGCCAGCCGACAGGGGGCCCCTGGAAACACCATATATTTT. The encoded protein is CASRQGAPGNTIYF.

V is TRBV27 and J is TRBJ1-1, with D tentatively TRBD1 (5 bases). Germline values: CDR1 MNHEY, CDR2 SMNVEV (reference sequence). There are 11 residues in the CDR3. V lost 7 bases, J lost 10 bases, and 13 bases lay in between. Written as DNA, the CDR3 is TGTGCCAGCAAAGAAGGGAGGGGAGCTTTCTTT. Translation: CASKEGRGAFF.

This chain uses TRBV5-4 with TRBJ2-5, with D maybe TRBD1 (5 bases). The V gene lost 1 base and the J gene lost 1 base, with 8 bases spanning the gap. The germline V gene has CDR1 SGHNT and CDR2 YYREEE (reference sequence). This CDR3 has 14 amino acids. This chain's CDR3 is CASSLRQGQETQYF. As DNA, the CDR3 is TGTGCCAGCAGCTTGCGGCAGGGCCAAGAGACCCAGTACTTC.

The V gene is TRBV30, the J gene TRBJ2-5, with TRBD1 as a possible D gene (6 bases). This CDR3 region has 13 residues. V was clipped by 5 bases and J by 5 bases, with 15 bases between them. Per germline, CDR1 GTSNPN and CDR2 SVGIG (reference sequence). In DNA form, the CDR3 reads TGTGCCTGGGGCACAGGGCTAGACGAGACCCAGTACTTC. This gives the protein CAWGTGLDETQYF.

This clone has just one count. The gene calls are TRBV5-1 and TRBJ2-7, with a weak D call TRBD1 (6 bases). V was shortened by 5 bases and J by 3 bases, with 18 bases between the two germline ends. Germline V gene lookup returns CDR1 SGHRS and CDR2 YFSETQ. The CDR3 has 15 amino acids. CDR3 nucleotides: TGCGCCAGCAGGTCCCTTGGGGGCGGAAACTACGAGCAGTACTTC. It translates to CASRSLGGGNYEQYF.

The CDR3 DNA follows: TGTGCCAGCAGTGAACAGAGGAGGGGGCCGCCCCAGCATTTT. The encoded protein is CASSEQRRGPPQHF. The chain carries TRBV6-1 and TRBJ1-5; 7 positions agree with TRBD1. The junction had 7 bases not matched to a gene; V was cut back by 2 bases and J by 9 bases. Germline V lookup: CDR1 MNHNS, CDR2 SASEGT. The CDR3 loop spans 14 amino acids.

The gene calls are TRBV7-9 and TRBJ1-1; D is ambiguous. Germline V gene lookup returns CDR1 SEHNR and CDR2 FQNEAQ (reference sequence). This CDR3 has 13 residues. V was cut by 4 bases and J by 4 bases, with 10 bases left in between. This CDR3 is CASSSMRATEAFF. CDR3 DNA sequence: TGTGCCAGCAGCTCCATGAGGGCCACTGAAGCTTTCTTT.

The chain couples TRBV5-6 to TRBJ2-7; 13 positions match TRBD2. Trimming cost V 5 bases and J 2 bases; bases outside gene matches: 4. Germline lookup yields CDR1 SGHDT and CDR2 YYEEEE. The CDR3 has 15 residues. The CDR3, as DNA: TGTGCCAGCAGTCAGGGACTAGCGGGACCCTACGAGCAGTACTTC. This translates into CASSQGLAGPYEQYF.